The T cell receptor beta chain under discussion was sequenced for a study of T-cell memory formation after mild COVID-19. The CDR3 runs to 13 residues. CDR1 SGHDN and CDR2 FVKESK come from the germline V gene. V was trimmed by 3 bases and J by 3 bases, leaving 9 bases between them. This clonotype occurred a few times. TCRdb used MiXCR to reprocess the 5' RACE reads, holding one entry per CDR3 protein. Of a few hundred thousand distinct CDR3 sequences listed, 8.5% to 9.5% are singletons. The rearrangement joins TRBV14 to TRBJ2-7, with a possible D match to TRBD2 (5 bases). Sequencing was carried out using PBMCs or a T cell subset sorted from them (not recorded which). The TCR originated in a man between 18 and 29 years old who had mild COVID-19 (a few samples of this study predate the infection). Cell type and time point are not known. The chain's CDR3 is CASSHGIGYEQYF. The CDR3 DNA follows: TGTGCCAGCAGCCACGGGATCGGCTACGAGCAGTACTTC.